This T cell receptor (beta chain) was retrieved from a study of blood T cell repertoires in COVID-19. The CDR3 consists of 16 residues. Germline values: CDR1 SGHAT, CDR2 FQNNGV. V lost 3 bases, J lost 1 base, and 13 bases lay in between. This clone was observed a single time. Clones were sequenced by immunoSEQ multiplex PCR, and TCRdb holds only the in-frame ones, with some missing. The sample has roughly 54,000 clones, more than 75% seen once. Sequences were obtained from peripheral blood. The TCR comes from a human donor in a cohort sampled during active COVID-19. This rearrangement joins TRBV11-2 to TRBJ2-1; D unclear. The CDR3 region is CASSLQVRYSYNEQFF. CDR3 nucleotide sequence: TGTGCCAGCAGCTTGCAGGTTCGCTATTCCTACAATGAGCAGTTCTTC.